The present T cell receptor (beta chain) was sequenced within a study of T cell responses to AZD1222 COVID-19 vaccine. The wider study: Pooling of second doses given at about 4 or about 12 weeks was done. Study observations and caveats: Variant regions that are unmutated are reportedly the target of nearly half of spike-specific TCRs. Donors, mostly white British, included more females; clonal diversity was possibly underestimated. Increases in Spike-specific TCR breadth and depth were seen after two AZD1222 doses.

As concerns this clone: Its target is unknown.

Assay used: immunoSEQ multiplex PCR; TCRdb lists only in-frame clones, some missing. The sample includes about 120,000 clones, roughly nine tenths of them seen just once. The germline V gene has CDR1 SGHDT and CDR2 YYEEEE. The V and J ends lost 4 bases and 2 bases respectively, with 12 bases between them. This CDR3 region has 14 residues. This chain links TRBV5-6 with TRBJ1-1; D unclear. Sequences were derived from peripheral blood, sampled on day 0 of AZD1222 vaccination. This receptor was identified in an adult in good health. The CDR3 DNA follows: TGTGCCAGCAGCGAAGTACGGCGAAACACTGAAGCTTTCTTT. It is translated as CASSEVRRNTEAFF.